This T cell receptor beta chain appears in the sequencing data of a study of T-cell reconstitution after alpha-beta-depleted transplantation in children. A TCRbeta library incorporating unique molecular identifiers was prepared. MiXCR, applied by TCRdb to the PCR reads, yields one record per CDR3 protein. In the table there are about 610,000 distinct CDR3 sequences, about 10% of which are singletons. The table lists this clonotype with a few counts. The CDR3 covers 14 residues. Germline loops: CDR1 SEHNR, CDR2 FQNEAQ (reference sequence). The V gene lost 2 bases and the J gene lost 5 bases, with 12 bases spanning the gap.

The TCR sequence derives from a human donor who donated a stem cell graft to a child with acute myeloid leukemia. The starting material was PBMCs from the stem cell graft donor, obtained from the stem cell graft. The chain is built from TRBV7-9 and TRBJ1-2; unclear D gene. CDR3 DNA: TGTGCCAGCAGCTTACGGGGATCGGCTTATGGCTACACCTTC. Translating it yields CASSLRGSAYGYTF.